This is a list of T cell receptor beta chains from one sample in a study of blood T cells in healthy people across ages. From the 5' RACE reads, TCRdb called clonotypes with MiXCR, one entry per CDR3 protein. The sample yields about 1.5 million distinct CDR3 sequences, less than 45% seen once. The source material was blood. All receptors come from a woman younger than 35 in good health. CDR3s include the opening cysteine and the closing phenylalanine or tryptophan. The order of the fields is CDR3 length, clone size, D gene, J gene, V gene, CDR3 protein, CDR3 DNA. A D gene is named only where the DNA matches it firmly. Clone size is shown for a subset of rows, as once, few, many or a class of expanded clone.

14 . TRBD1 TRBJ2-7 TRBV24-1 CATSDAGTGVEQYF TGTGCCACCAGTGACGCCGGGACAGGGGTTGAGCAGTACTTC
17 . . TRBJ1-1 TRBV4-2 CASSLPGRRRGNTEAFF TGTGCCAGCAGTCTTCCCGGGAGACGGAGGGGTAACACTGAAGCTTTCTTT
13 . . TRBJ2-3 TRBV20-1 CSASSPGGDTQYF TGCAGTGCTTCGAGCCCAGGTGGAGATACGCAGTATTTT
14 few . TRBJ1-1 TRBV7-9 CASRSSQGRTEAFF TGTGCCAGCAGAAGCTCTCAGGGGAGAACTGAAGCTTTCTTT
14 few . TRBJ1-2 TRBV5-1 CASSFGIGDYGYTF TGCGCCAGCAGCTTTGGGATCGGCGACTATGGCTACACCTTC
15 . . TRBJ2-3 TRBV2 CASSLRRARTDTQYF TGTGCCAGCAGTCTACGGCGGGCCCGCACAGATACGCAGTATTTT
15 . . TRBJ2-3 TRBV7-2 CASSCDRRSTDTQYF TGTGCCAGCAGCTGCGACAGGCGATCCACAGATACGCAGTATTTT
14 . . TRBJ2-4 TRBV12-3/TRBV12-4 CASSPSVTQNIQYF TGTGCCAGTAGTCCATCTGTCACTCAAAACATTCAGTACTTC
15 few TRBD2 TRBJ2-1 TRBV9 CASSVVAGGNNEQFF TGTGCCAGCAGCGTAGTCGCGGGGGGGAACAATGAGCAGTTCTTC
13 . TRBD1 TRBJ1-2 TRBV12-3/TRBV12-4 CASSYPGQARYTF TGTGCCAGCAGTTACCCGGGACAGGCCCGCTACACCTTC
12 many . TRBJ2-1 TRBV7-9 CASTSSYNEQFF TGTGCCAGCACAAGCTCCTACAATGAGCAGTTCTTC
16 few . TRBJ1-1 TRBV12-3/TRBV12-4 CASSLDWPHKNTEAFF TGTGCCAGCAGTTTAGACTGGCCTCACAAGAACACTGAAGCTTTCTTT
17 few TRBD1 TRBJ1-2 TRBV7-2 CASSTAGGQGDNYGYTF TGTGCCAGCAGTACCGCAGGGGGACAGGGGGACAACTATGGCTACACCTTC
14 . . TRBJ1-5 TRBV25-1 CASSEGPPGQPQHF TGTGCCAGCAGTGAAGGACCGCCAGGTCAGCCCCAGCATTTT
14 . TRBD1 TRBJ1-1 TRBV18 CASSPPRQGARAFF TGTGCCAGCTCACCACCGAGGCAGGGGGCGCGAGCTTTCTTT
14 . TRBD2 TRBJ2-7 TRBV5-1 CASRTGLAGNEQYF TGCGCCAGCAGGACGGGACTAGCGGGAAACGAGCAGTACTTC
13 . . TRBJ1-2 TRBV20-1 CSATSGRTRGYTF TGCAGTGCTACATCCGGGCGTACTAGAGGCTACACCTTC
12 . . TRBJ1-5 TRBV10-2 CARRGPAQPQHF TGCGCCAGAAGGGGTCCCGCTCAGCCCCAGCATTTT
17 few . TRBJ1-6 TRBV7-2 CASSLAYRSSYNSPLHF TGTGCCAGCAGCTTAGCATACAGGAGCTCCTATAATTCACCCCTCCACTTT
13 . TRBD2 TRBJ2-7 TRBV10-3 CAITSGSQYEQYF TGTGCCATCACTAGCGGGAGCCAGTACGAGCAGTACTTC
15 few . TRBJ2-7 TRBV11-2 CASSSGFRDNEEQYF TGTGCCAGCAGTTCCGGGTTCAGGGATAATGAAGAGCAGTACTTC
13 few . TRBJ2-3 TRBV15 CAIEGPGTDTQYF TGTGCCATCGAAGGGCCGGGCACAGATACGCAGTATTTT
12 . . TRBJ2-1 TRBV28 CASRSPRNEQFF TGTGCCAGCAGGTCCCCGCGGAATGAGCAGTTCTTC
16 . . TRBJ1-5 TRBV2 CASSEDNPLGNQPQHF TGTGCCAGCAGTGAGGACAATCCCCTGGGCAATCAGCCCCAGCATTTT
15 . . TRBJ1-5 TRBV5-1 CASSSTRTGNQPQHF TGCGCCAGCAGCTCAACCCGGACAGGCAATCAGCCCCAGCATTTT
15 . . TRBJ1-1 TRBV6-2/TRBV6-3 CASSRGKSMNTEAFF TGTGCCAGCAGTCGGGGGAAGTCCATGAACACTGAAGCTTTCTTT
15 . . TRBJ2-3 TRBV5-1 CASSLYTGGPDTQYF TGCGCCAGCAGCTTGTATACGGGGGGCCCAGATACGCAGTATTTT
14 . . TRBJ1-1 TRBV5-3 CARSLGGTRTEAFF TGTGCCAGAAGCTTGGGGGGGACCCGCACTGAAGCTTTCTTT
13 . . TRBJ2-5 TRBV12-3/TRBV12-4 CASSFSRQETQYF TGTGCCAGCAGTTTCTCGCGGCAAGAGACCCAGTACTTC
12 few . TRBJ2-6 TRBV20-1 CSARVGANVLTF TGCAGTGCTAGAGTCGGGGCCAACGTCCTGACTTTC
12 . . TRBJ2-7 TRBV6-5 CASNLQGGEQYF TGTGCCAGCAATCTACAGGGTGGCGAGCAGTACTTC
14 few . TRBJ2-3 TRBV20-1 CSARPRSSTDTQYF TGCAGTGCTAGACCTCGCTCTAGCACAGATACGCAGTATTTT
14 . . TRBJ1-2 TRBV5-6 CASSLAGRNYGYTF TGTGCCAGCAGCTTGGCCGGGAGAAACTATGGCTACACCTTC
15 . TRBD2 TRBJ2-7 TRBV12-5 CASGPRLAGRYEQYF TGTGCTAGTGGGCCGCGACTAGCGGGACGCTACGAGCAGTACTTC
13 . . TRBJ1-2 TRBV27 CASRGGALVGYTF TGTGCCAGCAGAGGAGGGGCGCTAGTTGGCTACACCTTC
16 . . TRBJ1-1 TRBV20-1 CSARTHSGQALTEAFF TGCAGTGCTAGGACACATTCGGGACAAGCCCTCACTGAAGCTTTCTTT
15 . TRBD1 TRBJ2-1 TRBV5-6 CASSSGTGDYNEQFF TGTGCCAGCAGCTCCGGGACAGGGGACTACAATGAGCAGTTCTTC
12 . TRBD1 TRBJ1-4 TRBV18 CASGTVDEKLFF TGTGCCAGTGGGACAGTGGATGAAAAACTGTTTTTT
16 . TRBD2 TRBJ2-1 TRBV27 CASSPAGGAGYNEQFF TGTGCCAGCAGTCCTGCCGGGGGGGCGGGGTACAATGAGCAGTTCTTC
14 few . TRBJ1-1 TRBV12-3/TRBV12-4 CASSLNLPGTEAFF TGTGCCAGCAGTTTAAACCTCCCGGGGACTGAAGCTTTCTTT
12 . . TRBJ2-7 TRBV2 CASSVRRKEQYF TGTGCCAGCAGTGTCCGACGGAAAGAGCAGTACTTC
15 few TRBD1 TRBJ1-2 TRBV12-3/TRBV12-4 CASSPPGTGLYGYTF TGTGCCAGCAGTCCCCCCGGGACAGGACTGTATGGCTACACCTTC
15 . . TRBJ2-3 TRBV28 CASSRALASTDTQYF TGTGCCAGCAGTCGGGCCCTAGCTAGCACAGATACGCAGTATTTT
14 . . TRBJ1-2 TRBV7-9 CASSAHREWNGYTF TGTGCCAGCAGCGCTCACAGGGAATGGAATGGCTACACCTTC
13 few TRBD2 TRBJ2-1 TRBV6-5 CASSTSGSYEQFF TGTGCCAGCAGCACCAGCGGGAGCTATGAGCAGTTCTTC